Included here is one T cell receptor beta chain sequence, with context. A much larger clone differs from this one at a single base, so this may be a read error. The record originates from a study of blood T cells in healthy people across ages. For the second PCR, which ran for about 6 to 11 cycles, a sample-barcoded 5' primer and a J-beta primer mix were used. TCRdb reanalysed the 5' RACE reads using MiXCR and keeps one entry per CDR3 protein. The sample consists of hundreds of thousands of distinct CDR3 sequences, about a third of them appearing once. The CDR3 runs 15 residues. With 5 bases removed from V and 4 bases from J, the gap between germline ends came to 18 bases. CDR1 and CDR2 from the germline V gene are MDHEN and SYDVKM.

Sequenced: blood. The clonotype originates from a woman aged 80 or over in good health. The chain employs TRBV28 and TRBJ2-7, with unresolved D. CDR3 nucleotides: TGTGCCAGCAGTCCCCCGCGGACGTTCTTGTACGAGCAGTACTTC. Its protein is CASSPPRTFLYEQYF.